This T cell receptor beta chain emerged from a study of shared clonotypes between healthy human individuals. Whole-study context: Plates per donor: three CD4 naive, three CD4 memory, two CD8 naive, one CD8 memory.

V lost 4 bases to trimming and J lost 6 bases, with 12 bases between them. The CDR3 length is 13 residues. The germline gives CDR1 SGHNT, CDR2 YYREEE (reference sequence). Points on this clone: The antigen remains undetermined.

Here immunoSEQ multiplex PCR was the method, and the copy in TCRdb shows in-frame clones only, minus some. The sample has about 1.5 million clones; around 98% are singletons. Study-wide points: Lower generation probabilities were found for non-shared clonotypes than for those shared by all four donors. Depth was large, yet rarefaction showed that sorted-subset sequencing was incomplete.

J is TRBJ2-3 and V is TRBV5-4; no firm D call. This receptor was taken from a man aged 25 to 40 in good health. Sequenced sample: naive CD4+ T cells sorted from blood. Subset given: CD45RA+ positively selected. The CDR3 coding sequence is TGTGCCAGCAGCCCCCCCGAAAGTGATACGCAGTATTTT. Its protein is CASSPPESDTQYF. Using reference TRBV5-4 and TRBJ2-3 for the parts outside the CDR3, the full variable domain is ETGVTQSPTHLIKTRGQQVTLRCSSQSGHNTVSWYQQALGQGPQFIFQYYREEENGRGNFPPRFSGLQFPNYSSELNVNALELDDSALYLCASSPPESDTQYFGPGTRLTVL.